One and the same sample provided the 27 T cell receptor beta chains below, sequenced in a study of blood T cell repertoires in COVID-19. Assay: immunoSEQ multiplex PCR; the TCRdb copy retains only in-frame clones and omits some. The table has under 200,000 clones, 79% seen once. The sequenced material came from peripheral blood. These TCRs come from an older woman with COVID-19, enrolled during active disease.

This rearrangement joins TRBV28 to TRBJ1-1, with 10 nucleotides matching TRBD1. Germline V CDR1 and CDR2: MDHEN, SYDVKM. With 6 bases clipped from V and 11 bases from J, the junction kept 12 bases outside the gene matches. This CDR3 spans 14 amino acids. The CDR3 coding sequence is TGTGCCAGCAGACGAGGGACAGGGGCTGGTTGGGCTTTCTTT. It is translated as CASRRGTGAGWAFF.

The V call is TRBV7-9, the J call TRBJ2-1, with TRBD2 matching over 11 bases. In germline, CDR1 is SEHNR, CDR2 FQNEAQ (reference sequence). The junction had 3 bases not matched to a gene; V was cut back by 6 bases and J by 2 bases. CDR3 length: 15 amino acids. The CDR3 loop is CASSSSGGTYNEQFF. The CDR3 DNA is TGTGCCAGCAGTTCTAGCGGGGGGACCTACAATGAGCAGTTCTTC.

This clone came up a few times. V is TRBV6-4 and J is TRBJ2-1; 10 bases map to TRBD1. V lost 0 bases and J lost 8; bases outside the gene matches: 4. Germline V gene sequence: CDR1 MRHNA, CDR2 SNTAGT. CDR3 length: 15 residues. In nucleotides, the CDR3 is TGTGCCAGCAGTGACTCCGGGACAGGGGTTCATGAGCAGTTCTTC. It translates to CASSDSGTGVHEQFF.

The chain carries TRBV7-8 and TRBJ2-1; no definite D call. The CDR3 extends over 15 amino acids. Between the trimmed V and J ends, which lost 3 bases and 0 bases, there was a span of 9 bases. Germline loops: CDR1 SGHVS, CDR2 FQNEAQ. In DNA form, the CDR3 reads TGTGCCAGCAGCTTCAGTAAAAGCTCCTACAATGAGCAGTTCTTC. This sequence encodes CASSFSKSSYNEQFF.

This chain connects TRBV29-1 to TRBJ2-5, with TRBD2 identical over 10 bases. V gave up 6 bases and J gave up 4 bases; unmatched junction bases: 8. CDR1 is SQVTM and CDR2 is ANQGSEA in the germline V gene. The CDR3 covers 14 residues. The CDR3 bases are TGCAGCGTCGCCCCTAGCGGGAGTGGAGAGACCCAGTACTTC. Translating it yields CSVAPSGSGETQYF.

The sample holds one count of this clone. The J gene is TRBJ2-2, the V gene TRBV27, with D possibly being TRBD1 (6 bases). The V end was cut by 4 bases, the J end by 5 bases, with 17 bases between. Germline V lookup: CDR1 MNHEY, CDR2 SMNVEV (reference sequence). The CDR3 has 16 residues. The CDR3 region is CASSSLTGLDTGELFF. The DNA of the CDR3 is TGTGCCAGCAGTTCTTTGACAGGATTAGATACCGGGGAGCTGTTTTTT.

The rearrangement links TRBV25-1 to TRBJ1-6; D unclear. Germline lookup yields CDR1 MGHDK and CDR2 SYGVNS. V dropped 1 base and J dropped 9 bases, with 10 bases sitting between them. This CDR3 is 14 amino acids long. CDR3 nucleotide sequence: TGTGCCAGCAGTGAATCCGGGTTTGGTTCACCCCTCCACTTT. It specifies CASSESGFGSPLHF.

The chain recombines TRBV5-1 with TRBJ2-2, with D possibly being TRBD2 (6 bases). The V and J ends lost 5 bases and 2 bases respectively, with 13 bases between them. CDR1 and CDR2 from the germline V gene are SGHRS and YFSETQ. The CDR3 is made up of 15 amino acids. Here the CDR3 DNA reads TGCGCCAGCAGTGGGGCGGGGTTCAACACCGGGGAGCTGTTTTTT. Its protein product is CASSGAGFNTGELFF.

The J gene is TRBJ1-1, the V gene TRBV6-5; TRBD1 aligns across 7 bases. This CDR3 is 15 amino acids long. The V gene end was trimmed by 6 bases and the J gene end by 6 bases; junction bases not matched to a gene: 13. CDR1 and CDR2 from the germline V gene are MNHEY and SVGAGI. CDR3 sequence reads: CASRPNPQGIPEAFF. The DNA of the CDR3 is TGTGCCAGCAGGCCTAACCCACAGGGGATACCTGAAGCTTTCTTT.

This clone came up once. The rearrangement uses TRBV27 and TRBJ2-4; no firm D call. The V end lost 2 bases, the J end lost 0 bases, and 5 bases lay between the germline ends. Per germline, CDR1 MNHEY and CDR2 SMNVEV (reference sequence). CDR3 size: 14 residues. CDR3 sequence reads: CASSLGLAKNIQYF. The CDR3 region has the DNA TGTGCCAGCAGTTTAGGGCTAGCCAAAAACATTCAGTACTTC.

The rearrangement joins TRBV18 to TRBJ1-6, with D perhaps TRBD1 (5 bases). The germline V gene encodes CDR1 KGHSH and CDR2 LQKENI. Trimming took off 2 bases at V and 5 bases at J, with 13 bases between the two ends. This CDR3 has 16 amino acids. The CDR3 coding sequence is TGTGCCAGCTCACCAACACGCCGGGGGGATAATTCACCCCTCCACTTT. It translates to CASSPTRRGDNSPLHF.

The chain has TRBV5-1 and TRBJ2-7, with 9 bases identical to TRBD2. The length of the CDR3 is 15 residues. V was clipped by 0 bases and J by 3 bases; unmatched bases: 4. Looked up from germline, CDR1 is SGHRS and CDR2 is YFSETQ. CDR3 in amino acids: CASSLAWTSVYEQYF. CDR3 in DNA: TGCGCCAGCAGCTTGGCCTGGACTAGCGTCTACGAGCAGTACTTC.

The chain couples TRBV3-1 (or the pseudogene TRBV3-2) to TRBJ2-5, with a weak D call TRBD2 (6 bases). The V end was cut by 1 base, the J end by 5 bases, with 14 bases between. Per the germline V gene, CDR1 is LGHDT and CDR2 is YNNKEL (reference sequence). This CDR3 is 15 amino acids long. Written as DNA, the CDR3 is TGTGCCAGCAGCCAAGTAGGACTCAGCGGGGAGACCCAGTACTTC. Protein sequence: CASSQVGLSGETQYF.

The chain uses TRBV12-3 or TRBV12-4 and TRBJ2-2, with D unresolved. This CDR3 region has 13 residues. Trimming removed 3 bases at V and 8 bases at J, with 10 bases between. The CDR3 bases are TGTGCCAGCAGTTTGTCGGAGTTTGGGGAGCTGTTTTTT. Protein: CASSLSEFGELFF.

This chain connects TRBV27 to TRBJ1-4; no clear D. This CDR3 is 13 amino acids long. V gave up 3 bases and J gave up 7 bases, with 9 bases separating them. Germline V gene sequence: CDR1 MNHEY, CDR2 SMNVEV (reference sequence). The CDR3 region has the DNA TGTGCCAGCAGTTTTTCCGGGTTTGAAAAACTGTTTTTT. It translates to CASSFSGFEKLFF. The full variable domain, with the rest looked up from reference TRBV27 and TRBJ1-4, is EAQVTQNPRYLITVTGKKLTVTCSQNMNHEYMSWYRQDPGLGLRQIYYSMNVEVTDKGDVPEGYKVSRKEKRNFPLILESPSPNQTSLYFCASSFSGFEKLFFGSGTQLSVL.

The genes are TRBV10-3 and TRBJ2-1, with 9 bases lining up with TRBD2. Germline-derived CDR1 and CDR2 are ENHRY and SYGVKD. With 6 bases clipped from V and 7 bases from J, the junction kept 19 bases outside the gene matches. The CDR3 contains 18 residues. For the CDR3, the DNA is TGTGCCATCAGAAAAGACAGTTTAGCGGGAGTGAATTCGAATGAGCAGTTCTTC. The encoded protein is CAIRKDSLAGVNSNEQFF.

A few counts support this clone. This sequence joins TRBV27 and TRBJ1-1; D might be TRBD1 (5 bases). CDR3 length: 17 residues. The germline CDR1 and CDR2 sequences are MNHEY and SMNVEV (reference sequence). The V and J ends lost 6 bases and 0 bases respectively, with 20 bases between them. CDR3 in DNA: TGTGCCAGCAGACTCTCTGGGGCGACCGTTATGAACACTGAAGCTTTCTTT. It encodes CASRLSGATVMNTEAFF.

The table lists this clone with a few counts. The chain is built from TRBV9 and TRBJ2-5; 9 positions agree with TRBD1. In germline, CDR1 is SGDLS, CDR2 YYNGEE. The V segment lost 2 bases and the J segment 5 bases; nucleotides outside the gene matches: 7. CDR3 size: 15 residues. The CDR3 spells CASSVTGGTRETQYF. The CDR3 DNA sequence: TGTGCCAGCAGCGTTACAGGGGGCACGAGGGAGACCCAGTACTTC. The full variable domain, with the rest looked up from reference TRBV9 and TRBJ2-5, is DSGVTQTPKHLITATGQRVTLRCSPRSGDLSVYWYQQSLDQGLQFLIQYYNGEERAKGNILERFSAQQFPDLHSELNLSSLELGDSALYFCASSVTGGTRETQYFGPGTRLLVL.

The chain couples TRBV7-2 to TRBJ2-6; 8 positions match TRBD1. The germline V gene has CDR1 SGHTA and CDR2 FQGNSA. The CDR3 extends over 13 amino acids. Germline trimming cut 5 bases from V and 13 bases from J; bases unmatched to any gene: 7. The CDR3 loop is CASSPGQARVLTF. CDR3 bases: TGTGCCAGCAGCCCGGGACAGGCCCGGGTCCTGACTTTC.

J is TRBJ2-4 and V is TRBV28; perhaps TRBD2 as D (5 bases). The CDR3 consists of 16 residues. V lost 7 bases to trimming and J lost 3 bases, with 19 bases between them. Per germline, CDR1 MDHEN and CDR2 SYDVKM. The CDR3: CASTPYGGGGKNIQYF. The CDR3 coding sequence is TGTGCCAGCACCCCTTATGGTGGAGGAGGCAAAAACATTCAGTACTTC.

On this clone: This sequence may be a read error, since a much larger clone differs from it by one base. The identical CDR3 is also encoded by other nucleotide sequences in the sample. The V and J genes are TRBV5-1 and TRBJ1-2, with 8 bases lining up with TRBD1. CDR1 is SGHRS, CDR2 YFSETQ, per germline. There are 14 residues in the CDR3. The ends lost 0 bases at V and 2 bases at J; junction bases unmatched: 0. In DNA, the CDR3 is TGCGCCAGCAGCTTGGGACAGGGGAACTATGGCTACACCTTC. This gives the protein CASSLGQGNYGYTF. Full variable domain (outside the CDR3, taken from reference TRBV5-1 and TRBJ1-2): KAGVTQTPRYLIKTRGQQVTLSCSPISGHRSVSWYQQTPGQGLQFLFEYFSETQRNKGNFPGRFSGRQFSNSRSEMNVSTLELGDSALYLCASSLGQGNYGYTFGSGTRLTVV.

The genes are TRBV5-1 and TRBJ1-3, with D possibly matching TRBD1 (5 bases). Germline values: CDR1 SGHRS, CDR2 YFSETQ. The CDR3 has 15 amino acids. V was shortened by 4 bases and J by 0 bases, with 11 bases between the two germline ends. The CDR3 protein is CASSHGQGSGNTIYF. CDR3 sequence (DNA): TGCGCCAGCAGCCACGGACAAGGCTCTGGAAACACCATATATTTT.

With respect to this clone: One junction end does not reproduce the germline sequence, and a read error may be involved. The J gene is TRBJ1-4, the V gene TRBV28, with 8 bases matching TRBD1. CDR1 is MDHEN and CDR2 is SYDVKM in the germline V gene. The CDR3 spans 14 residues. The CDR3 nucleotides read TGTGTCAGCAGCCCCGACAGGGGTCCAAGATCGGTGTTTTTT. Translated: CVSSPDRGPRSVFF.

The rearrangement uses TRBV28 and TRBJ1-4; tentatively, D is TRBD1 (6 bases). CDR1 and CDR2 (germline): MDHEN, SYDVKM. This CDR3 contains 12 residues. The V gene lost 3 bases and the J gene lost 8 bases, with 7 bases spanning the gap. CDR3: CASSFGQEKLFF. The CDR3 DNA follows: TGTGCCAGCAGTTTCGGACAGGAAAAACTGTTTTTT.

CDR3 coding DNA: TGTGCCACCAGCAGAGTTTCGGGGGGAGGGCCGTACGAGCAGTACTTC. Protein sequence: CATSRVSGGGPYEQYF. The V call is TRBV15, the J call TRBJ2-7; 7 nucleotides align to TRBD2. The ends lost 1 base at V and 4 bases at J; junction bases unmatched: 10. The germline V gene has CDR1 LNHNV and CDR2 YYDKDF (reference sequence). CDR3 length: 16 amino acids.

The V gene is TRBV5-6, the J gene TRBJ1-5; perhaps TRBD1 as D (6 bases). CDR3 length equals 17 residues. Trimming took off 0 bases at V and 1 base at J, with 14 bases between the two ends. The germline V gene has CDR1 SGHDT and CDR2 YYEEEE. The CDR3 region has the DNA TGTGCCAGCAGCTTGGGCAGGGGATTCGGGAGCAATCAGCCCCAGCATTTT. This translates into CASSLGRGFGSNQPQHF.

V is TRBV4-2 and J is TRBJ2-5, with 9 nucleotides matching TRBD2. The CDR3 extends over 15 amino acids. Germline values: CDR1 LGHNA, CDR2 YNFKEQ. V trimming: 1 base; J trimming: 2 bases; junction bases outside the gene matches: 2. In DNA form, the CDR3 reads TGTGCCAGCAGCCAAGTGACTAGCGGACAAGAGACCCAGTACTTC. Protein product: CASSQVTSGQETQYF.